This is a list of T cell receptor beta chains from one sample in a study of blood T cells in healthy people across ages. MiXCR was run by TCRdb on the 5' RACE reads, yielding one entry per CDR3 protein. Among 1.5 million to 2 million distinct CDR3 sequences, 49% were seen once, and the ten largest hold around 2.1%. Sequencing was done on a sample of blood. The receptor source for this set is a woman aged 40-49 years in good health. CDR3s include the opening cysteine and the closing phenylalanine or tryptophan. A D gene is named only where the DNA matches it firmly. The size field is filled for only some rows; it gives once, few, many or a size class.

j_call	d_call	clone_size	v_call	cdr3_nt	cdr3_aa
TRBJ2-7	TRBD2	once	TRBV6-2/TRBV6-3	TGTGCCAGCAGTTTTCTAGCGGGGGGACCCCTGGGAGGCCGAAGGGAGCAGTACTTC	CASSFLAGGPLGGRREQYF
TRBJ1-6	TRBD1	NA	TRBV4-1	TGCGCCAGCAGCCTGGCTGGGACAGCTGGGGGTAATTCACCCCTCCACTTT	CASSLAGTAGGNSPLHF
TRBJ1-2	TRBD1	few	TRBV12-3/TRBV12-4	TGTGCCAGCAGCCGGGCAGGGGGCATTGGCTACACCTTC	CASSRAGGIGYTF
TRBJ2-3	TRBD2	NA	TRBV20-1	TGCAGTGCTAGAGATCGGCTAGCGGGGGGGTGGGATACGCAGTATTTT	CSARDRLAGGWDTQYF
TRBJ1-6	NA	NA	TRBV3-1	TGTGCCAGCAGCCGCGCAGGGGTATCACCCCTCCACTTT	CASSRAGVSPLHF
TRBJ2-5	NA	once	TRBV20-1	TGCAGTGCTAGAGCGAGGGGAGCCCAAGAGACCCAGTACTTC	CSARARGAQETQYF
TRBJ1-2	TRBD1	NA	TRBV6-5	TGTGCCAGCAGTCAGACAGGGGGAGGGCTCTATGGCTACACCTTC	CASSQTGGGLYGYTF
TRBJ2-7	TRBD1	once	TRBV20-1	TGCAGTGCTAGAGGCACCGGGACAGGGCGCTACGAGCAGTACTTC	CSARGTGTGRYEQYF
TRBJ2-7	NA	few	TRBV28	TGTGCCAGCAGTCCACTAGGATTCTACGAGCAGTACTTC	CASSPLGFYEQYF
TRBJ2-4	NA	few	TRBV15	TGTGCCACCAGCAAAGACACCCCCATTCAGTACTTC	CATSKDTPIQYF